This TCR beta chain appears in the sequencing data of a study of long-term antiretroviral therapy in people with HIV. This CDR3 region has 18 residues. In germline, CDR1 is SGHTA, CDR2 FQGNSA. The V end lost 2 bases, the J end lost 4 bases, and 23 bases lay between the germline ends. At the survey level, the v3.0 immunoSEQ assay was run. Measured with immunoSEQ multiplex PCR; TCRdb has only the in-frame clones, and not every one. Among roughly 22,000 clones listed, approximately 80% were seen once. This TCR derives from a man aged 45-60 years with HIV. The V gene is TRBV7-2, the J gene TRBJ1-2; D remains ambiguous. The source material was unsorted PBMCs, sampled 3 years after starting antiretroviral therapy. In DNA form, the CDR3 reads TGTGCCAGCAGCTTAACCCACTACAAGTCCCCGGGTTTCTATGGCTACACCTTC. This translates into CASSLTHYKSPGFYGYTF. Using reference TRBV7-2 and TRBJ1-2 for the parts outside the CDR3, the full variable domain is GAGVSQSPSNKVTEKGKDVELRCDPISGHTALYWYRQSLGQGLEFLIYFQGNSAPDKSGLPSDRFSAERTGGSVSTLTIQRTQQEDSAVYLCASSLTHYKSPGFYGYTFGSGTRLTVV.